This T cell receptor beta chain was sequenced in a study of regulatory T cells in long-lasting Graves disease. This clonotype was detected only a few times. For TCR beta, libraries came from iRepertoire HTBI primers and Arm-PCR of CDR3 regions. How the authors handled the data: From all samples, identification returned roughly 15 TRBJ and approximately 63 TRBV segments. TCRdb analysed the multiplex PCR reads with MiXCR anew, one entry per CDR3 protein. The V and J calls follow TCRdb's processing rather than the paper's. The sample lists about 400,000 distinct CDR3 sequences, roughly 16% occurring once. Indicated time point: newly diagnosed GD, antithyroid drugs for less than 3 months. Following extraction of RNA from PBMCs, that RNA was used to make the TCR library. V was clipped by 4 bases and J by 1 base, with 14 bases between them. Per germline, CDR1 SGHNT and CDR2 YYREEE (reference sequence). This CDR3 region has 15 residues.

The data also belong to a second study, concerning T cells in Graves' hyperthyroidism and ophthalmopathy. That report notes: Ophthalmopathy onset followed model prediction by a median about 6.9 months.

Sample: peripheral blood mononuclear cells (PBMCs), taken at new diagnosis, from a patient treated with antithyroid drugs. The chain employs TRBV5-4 and TRBJ1-2; the D is unclear. This TCR came from a woman aged 18-29 years with Graves disease. CDR3 DNA: TGTGCCAGCAGCCGAGGCGGGGAAGATAACTATGGCTACACCTTC. This gives the protein CASSRGGEDNYGYTF. Filled out from reference TRBV5-4 and TRBJ1-2, the complete variable domain reads ETGVTQSPTHLIKTRGQQVTLRCSSQSGHNTVSWYQQALGQGPQFIFQYYREEENGRGNFPPRFSGLQFPNYSSELNVNALELDDSALYLCASSRGGEDNYGYTFGSGTRLTVV.